The next 6 T cell receptor beta chains were all read from a single sample in a study of OX40 agonist ivuxolimab in advanced cancers. The repertoire was sequenced with immunoSEQ multiplex PCR; TCRdb's copy has only in-frame clones and lacks some. The sample holds over 50,000 clones; approximately 81% are singletons and the top ten take approximately 0.57%. The sample was CD4+ or CD8+ T cells sorted from blood, taken in a trial of the OX40 agonist ivuxolimab. The receptors here all came from an adult with an advanced solid tumor such as melanoma, head and neck, liver or kidney cancer.

The V gene is TRBV29-1, the J gene TRBJ2-7, with 8 bases fitting TRBD1. V was clipped by 1 base and J by 6 bases; unmatched bases: 8. The germline CDR1 and CDR2 sequences are SQVTM and ANQGSEA. CDR3 length equals 14 residues. This CDR3 is CSVEAGQGIGEQYF. The DNA of the CDR3 is TGCAGCGTTGAAGCCGGACAGGGAATAGGCGAGCAGTACTTC.

This sequence joins TRBV14 and TRBJ2-3; 8 positions match TRBD2. Germline trimming cut 5 bases from V and 2 bases from J; bases unmatched to any gene: 6. The germline gives CDR1 SGHDN, CDR2 FVKESK. The CDR3 runs to 15 residues. CDR3 in amino acids: CASSRSGSLTDTQYF. The CDR3 bases are TGTGCCAGCAGCAGAAGCGGGAGCCTCACAGATACGCAGTATTTT.

In its sample, this clone was seen once. The rearrangement uses TRBV27 and TRBJ1-4; unclear D gene. The CDR3 has 14 amino acids. V was trimmed by 3 bases and J by 0 bases, leaving 5 bases between them. Germline values: CDR1 MNHEY, CDR2 SMNVEV (reference sequence). The CDR3 loop is CASSFGATNEKLFF. The CDR3 bases are TGTGCCAGCAGTTTCGGGGCAACTAATGAAAAACTGTTTTTT.

V gene TRBV5-1 combines with J gene TRBJ1-2; 7 bases fit TRBD1. Germline trimming cut 1 base from V and 8 bases from J; bases unmatched to any gene: 8. In germline, CDR1 is SGHRS, CDR2 YFSETQ. The CDR3 extends over 14 amino acids. CDR3 coding DNA: TGCGCCAGCAGCTTGTCGGCAGGGGGTGGAGGCTACACCTTC. It codes for CASSLSAGGGGYTF.

The gene calls are TRBV11-3 and TRBJ2-3; 7 bases are a match to TRBD2. Trimming cost V 5 bases and J 0 bases; bases outside gene matches: 14. The CDR3 has 18 amino acids. The germline V gene encodes CDR1 SGHNT and CDR2 YENEEA. CDR3 coding DNA: TGTGCCAGCAGCCCAGTCCTGGTCGGGAGGTTCAGCACAGATACGCAGTATTTT. Protein sequence: CASSPVLVGRFSTDTQYF.

This clone was picked up one time. The chain has TRBV7-9 and TRBJ2-1, with TRBD2 identical over 13 bases. The CDR3 has 14 residues. CDR1 SEHNR and CDR2 FQNEAQ come from the germline V gene (reference sequence). V was clipped by 3 bases and J by 10 bases; unmatched bases: 3. The CDR3 nucleotides are TGTGCCAGCAGCTTCGGGACTAGCGGGACGGAGCAGTTCTTC. Translated: CASSFGTSGTEQFF.